These 8 T cell receptor beta chains originate from one sample sequenced in a study of cytomegalovirus exposure and HLA in healthy donors. PCR used 60 Vbeta primers and 13 Jbeta primers. Sequencing used immunoSEQ multiplex PCR; TCRdb keeps in-frame clones, though not all of them. Of about 160,000 clones listed, around 76% were seen once; the top ten hold under 1.5%. The sequencing sample was made of PBMCs. The receptor source for this set is a man aged 55 to 70 in good health and CMV-seronegative.

The rearrangement links TRBV19 to TRBJ2-4, with 16 positions matching TRBD2. V gave up 5 bases and J gave up 6 bases; unmatched junction bases: 10. Germline CDR1 reads LNHDA; CDR2 reads SQIVND (reference sequence). CDR3 length equals 18 residues. This CDR3 reads CASSSRPGTSGGGNIQYF. The CDR3 DNA sequence: TGTGCCAGTAGTTCCCGTCCCGGGACTAGCGGGGGGGGAAACATTCAGTACTTC.

The rearrangement joins TRBV4-2 to TRBJ1-6; TRBD1 might be the D (6 bases). Per the germline V gene, CDR1 is LGHNA and CDR2 is YNFKEQ. V lost 0 bases to trimming and J lost 10 bases, with 16 bases between them. The length of the CDR3 is 16 residues. The CDR3, as DNA: TGTGCCAGCAGCCAAGAGTTCACAGGGCCCGGCTCACCCCTCCACTTT. Its translation is CASSQEFTGPGSPLHF.

The rearrangement joins TRBV7-2 to TRBJ1-3; TRBD1 aligns across 7 bases. The CDR3 runs to 15 residues. Trimming took 5 bases from V and 1 from J; bases not matched to a gene: 5. Germline V CDR1 and CDR2: SGHTA, FQGNSA. DNA of the CDR3: TGTGCCAGCAGCCCCTACAGGGGATCTGGAAACACCATATATTTT. Amino acid sequence: CASSPYRGSGNTIYF.

The V call is TRBV7-2, the J call TRBJ2-7, with 15 bases fitting TRBD2. CDR3 size: 17 residues. V lost 3 bases to trimming and J lost 3 bases; unmatched junction nucleotides: 6. Germline V gives CDR1 SGHTA, CDR2 FQGNSA. The CDR3: CASSLGLAGGSDYEQYF. CDR3 DNA: TGTGCCAGCAGCTTGGGACTAGCGGGAGGATCTGACTACGAGCAGTACTTC.

The V call is TRBV11-2, the J call TRBJ2-1; D perhaps matches TRBD2 (5 bases). The CDR3 is made up of 15 amino acids. V lost 3 bases and J lost 8, with 17 bases in between. The germline V gene encodes CDR1 SGHAT and CDR2 FQNNGV. The CDR3 coding sequence is TGTGCCAGCAGCTTTTCCAGTGCGAGGGAGCATGAGCAGTTCTTC. Translated: CASSFSSAREHEQFF. The whole variable domain, remainder taken from reference TRBV11-2 and TRBJ2-1, is EAGVAQSPRYKIIEKRQSVAFWCNPISGHATLYWYQQILGQGPKLLIQFQNNGVVDDSQLPKDRFSAERLKGVDSTLKIQPAKLEDSAVYLCASSFSSAREHEQFFGPGTRLTVL.

The chain is built from TRBV5-1 and TRBJ2-5; 13 bases fit TRBD2. The germline gives CDR1 SGHRS, CDR2 YFSETQ. There are 18 residues in the CDR3. Trimming at V came to 0 bases and at J to 3 bases, leaving 8 bases not matched to a gene. The CDR3 loop reads CASSLGSGLAGAKETQYF. DNA of the CDR3: TGCGCCAGCAGCTTGGGATCCGGACTAGCGGGAGCAAAAGAGACCCAGTACTTC.

The chain has TRBV11-2 and TRBJ2-5, with 7 bases that match TRBD1. CDR1 is SGHAT and CDR2 is FQNNGV in the germline V gene. The V and J ends lost 6 bases and 7 bases, in that order; junction bases with no gene match: 11. CDR3 length: 14 amino acids. CDR3 nucleotides: TGTGCCAGCAGTTATACCGGGACAGCCGGGACCCAGTACTTC. Its translation is CASSYTGTAGTQYF.

V and J are TRBV13 and TRBJ2-3; 7 positions agree with TRBD2. Germline V gives CDR1 PRHDT, CDR2 FYEKMQ (reference sequence). Trimming at V came to 4 bases and at J to 1 base, leaving 2 bases not matched to a gene. The CDR3 totals 14 residues. The DNA for the CDR3 is TGTGCCAGCAGCTCCCTAGCGGGCACAGATACGCAGTATTTT. Translated, it gives CASSSLAGTDTQYF.